The clone carrying this TCR beta chain was seen a few times. The antigen is unknown. The germline gives CDR1 MDHEN, CDR2 SYDVKM. This CDR3 is built from 14 residues. V trimming: 10 bases; J trimming: 4 bases; junction bases outside the gene matches: 6. TCRdb analysed the 5' RACE reads with MiXCR anew, one entry per CDR3 protein. The sample yields over 700,000 distinct CDR3 sequences, roughly 20% seen once. This record belongs to a study of CD8 T cells in ankylosing spondylitis. General study results and limits: About 8 highly homologous variants made up a TCR beta motif, and this motif appeared characteristic of ankylosing spondylitis blood.

The sample comprised blood, either unsorted or a sorted T cell fraction (not recorded which). This TCR was sampled from a male donor with ankylosing spondylitis. This chain connects TRBV28 to TRBJ2-7; TRBD2 matches at 14 bases. CDR3 sequence (DNA): TGTGCCACCTCCGGACTAGCGGGAGGTTACGAGCAGTACTTC. Residues: CATSGLAGGYEQYF.